This T cell receptor (beta chain) was sequenced during a study of regulatory dendritic cells for organ transplantation. CD4+ or CD8+ T cells were sorted as naive CD45RA+ or memory CD45RO+. The method was immunoSEQ multiplex PCR; TCRdb's version includes in-frame clones alone and lacks a portion of them. The sample lists 29,000 or so clones, roughly 85% occurring once. The CDR3 loop spans 14 amino acids. V lost 3 bases to trimming and J lost 2 bases, with 10 bases between them. The germline V gene encodes CDR1 SGHAT and CDR2 FQDESV (reference sequence). V usage is TRBV11-1 and J usage is TRBJ1-2, with D perhaps matching TRBD1 (5 bases). Sample: memory CD4+ T cells from blood. As for subset: CD45RO+ memory T cells. This TCR derives from a human donor in good health. CDR3 sequence (DNA): TGTGCCAGCAGCTTTAATTGGGACAACTATGGCTACACCTTC. This translates into CASSFNWDNYGYTF. The full variable domain, with the rest looked up from reference TRBV11-1 and TRBJ1-2, is EAEVAQSPRYKITEKSQAVAFWCDPISGHATLYWYRQILGQGPELLVQFQDESVVDDSQLPKDRFSAERLKGVDSTLKIQPAELGDSAMYLCASSFNWDNYGYTFGSGTRLTVV.